The 29 T cell receptor beta chains given below trace back to one sample, sequenced in a study of blood T cell dynamics during melanoma immunotherapy. TCRdb keeps only in-frame clones here, not all; method: immunoSEQ multiplex PCR. The sample has about 3,500 clones, 96% seen once. Time point denoted: week 3, after first cycle of checkpoint inhibitor. This sample comprised effector memory CD8+ T cells from blood, obtained from a patient treated with checkpoint blockade. Receptor source: a human donor with melanoma.

This chain uses TRBV9 with TRBJ2-1, with a weak D call TRBD1 (6 bases). Germline values: CDR1 SGDLS, CDR2 YYNGEE. The CDR3 spans 12 residues. V lost 4 bases and J 10 bases, leaving 12 bases between the germline ends. CDR3 DNA sequence: TGTGCCAGCAGCACTACCGGGACAGAGCAGTTCTTC. This encodes CASSTTGTEQFF.

The chain carries TRBV27 and TRBJ2-1, with 8 bases that match TRBD2. CDR1 and CDR2 (germline): MNHEY, SMNVEV (reference sequence). The CDR3 length is 16 residues. The V segment lost 5 bases and the J segment 0 bases; nucleotides outside the gene matches: 6. The DNA for the CDR3 is TGTGCCAGCAGTCCATTAAGCGGGAGCTCCTACAATGAGCAGTTCTTC. Translated: CASSPLSGSSYNEQFF.

CDR3 amino acids: CASSEEFSRYTF. The CDR3 nucleotides read TGTGCCAGCAGTGAGGAGTTTAGTCGCTACACCTTC. The chain combines TRBV6-1 with TRBJ1-2; no clear D gene. Germline V gene lookup returns CDR1 MNHNS and CDR2 SASEGT. V lost 3 bases and J 9 bases, leaving 11 bases between the germline ends. CDR3 length: 12 residues.

The sample holds a few counts of this clone. The gene calls are TRBV9 and TRBJ2-2; unclear D gene. Germline V gives CDR1 SGDLS, CDR2 YYNGEE. The CDR3 consists of 14 residues. Deletions cut 0 bases from V and 11 bases from J, with 14 bases between. The CDR3 here is CASSVAALQGELFF. Here the CDR3 DNA reads TGTGCCAGCAGCGTAGCTGCCCTACAAGGAGAGCTGTTTTTT.

This chain joins TRBV7-7 and TRBJ2-1, with D possibly being TRBD1 (5 bases). Deletions cut 1 base from V and 6 bases from J, with 10 bases between. This CDR3 contains 14 residues. Germline-derived CDR1 and CDR2 are SSHAT and FNYEAQ (reference sequence). DNA of the CDR3: TGTGCCAGCAGCTTAGATCCAGGGTCCAATGAGCAGTTCTTC. It specifies CASSLDPGSNEQFF.

This chain joins TRBV28 and TRBJ2-3, with D possibly being TRBD1 (5 bases). Trimming removed 7 bases at V and 2 bases at J, with 10 bases between. The CDR3 is 13 residues long. Looked up from germline, CDR1 is MDHEN and CDR2 is SYDVKM. The CDR3 sequence: CASTDTYTDTQYF. The CDR3 DNA sequence: TGTGCCAGCACGGACACCTACACAGATACGCAGTATTTT.

This clone has only a few counts. This chain links TRBV4-1 with TRBJ1-2; a weak D match, TRBD1 (5 bases). The V end was cut by 5 bases, the J end by 6 bases, with 13 bases between. Germline-derived CDR1 and CDR2 are MGHRA and YSYEKL. The CDR3 is 13 amino acids. The CDR3 protein is CASSKGSANGYTF. The CDR3 DNA follows: TGCGCCAGCAGCAAGGGGAGCGCAAATGGCTACACCTTC.

The CDR3 DNA reads TGCGCCAGCAGCCCCGCCCGGGACTACGTTAATGAGCAGTTCTTC. It encodes CASSPARDYVNEQFF. This chain connects TRBV4-1 to TRBJ2-1, with TRBD2 identical over 7 bases. The V and J ends lost 4 bases and 7 bases, in that order; junction bases with no gene match: 10. The CDR3 is 15 amino acids. CDR1 and CDR2 from the germline V gene are MGHRA and YSYEKL.

This chain joins TRBV11-2 and TRBJ2-7, with unresolved D. Germline CDR1 reads SGHAT; CDR2 reads FQNNGV. Trimming left V 3 bases short and J 7 bases short, with 4 bases between. CDR3 size: 10 residues. CDR3 protein: CASSFGEQYF. As DNA, the CDR3 is TGTGCCAGCAGCTTTGGTGAGCAGTACTTC.

V is TRBV11-2 and J is TRBJ2-7; 12 bases are a match to TRBD2. In germline, CDR1 is SGHAT, CDR2 FQNNGV. This CDR3 spans 14 amino acids. The ends lost 0 bases at V and 6 bases at J; junction bases unmatched: 0. CDR3 protein: CASSLELAGGEQYF. In DNA, the CDR3 is TGTGCCAGCAGCTTAGAACTAGCGGGAGGCGAGCAGTACTTC.

The chain employs TRBV28 and TRBJ2-4, with D possibly matching TRBD2 (5 bases). Trimming took 2 bases from V and 8 from J, leaving 13 bases between them. The CDR3 contains 14 residues. CDR1 and CDR2 from the germline V gene are MDHEN and SYDVKM. CDR3 nucleotide sequence: TGTGCCAGCAGTTTAGACCCCACCGGGGACATTCAGTACTTC. This codes for CASSLDPTGDIQYF.

The chain links TRBV30 to TRBJ2-7, with D tentatively TRBD1 or TRBD2 (5 bases each). V gave up 5 bases and J gave up 2 bases, with 7 bases separating them. Germline V gene lookup returns CDR1 GTSNPN and CDR2 SVGIG (reference sequence). The length of the CDR3 is 11 residues. The CDR3 nucleotides read TGTGCCTGGGGGGACGCCTACGAGCAGTACTTC. This encodes CAWGDAYEQYF.

The V gene is TRBV9, the J gene TRBJ2-7; D tentatively reads TRBD1 or TRBD2 (5 bases each). Trimming cost V 4 bases and J 1 base, with 12 bases left between them. The CDR3 is made up of 14 amino acids. Looked up from germline, CDR1 is SGDLS and CDR2 is YYNGEE. The CDR3 DNA follows: TGTGCCAGCAGCCTAGGGACGGGTTCCTACGAGCAGTACTTC. Its protein product is CASSLGTGSYEQYF.

The V gene is TRBV4-1, the J gene TRBJ2-4, with 7 bases identical to TRBD2. The CDR3 is 14 residues long. V gave up 7 bases and J gave up 3 bases; unmatched junction bases: 6. Germline lookup yields CDR1 MGHRA and CDR2 YSYEKL. CDR3: CASTRPGGKNIQYF. The CDR3 DNA sequence: TGCGCCAGCACCCGACCGGGGGGCAAAAACATTCAGTACTTC.

The chain recombines TRBV11-2 with TRBJ2-1; 10 bases are shared with TRBD2. Trimming cost V 5 bases and J 1 base; bases outside gene matches: 11. CDR1 is SGHAT and CDR2 is FQNNGV in the germline V gene. The CDR3 is made up of 18 amino acids. The CDR3: CASSRGPGLAPSYNEQFF. The CDR3 coding sequence is TGTGCCAGCAGCCGCGGACCGGGACTAGCGCCTTCCTACAATGAGCAGTTCTTC.

This clone has more than one count but fewer than ten. The rearrangement links TRBV11-2 to TRBJ1-5, with TRBD1 matching 7 bases. The CDR3 runs 13 residues. V lost 5 bases, J lost 7 bases, and 5 bases stayed unmatched. The germline CDR1 and CDR2 sequences are SGHAT and FQNNGV. CDR3 loop: CASSPRTGQPQHF. CDR3 bases: TGTGCCAGCAGCCCCCGGACAGGACAGCCCCAGCATTTT.

V and J are TRBV11-2 and TRBJ2-1; tentatively, D is TRBD2 (6 bases). The CDR3 is 12 amino acids. Per germline, CDR1 SGHAT and CDR2 FQNNGV. Trimming left V 3 bases short and J 9 bases short, with 9 bases between. The CDR3, as DNA: TGTGCCAGCAGCTTGGGCGGGATTGAGCAGTTCTTC. Translating it yields CASSLGGIEQFF.

This rearrangement joins TRBV7-8 to TRBJ1-1; the D is unclear. Germline-derived CDR1 and CDR2 are SGHVS and FQNEAQ. The CDR3 spans 13 residues. V shed 0 bases and J shed 6 bases, with 8 bases lying between them. CDR3 region: CASSLAGSPEAFF. The CDR3 DNA sequence: TGTGCCAGCAGCTTAGCCGGGAGCCCTGAAGCTTTCTTT.

The chain employs TRBV27 and TRBJ2-2; D remains unclear. V was shortened by 5 bases and J by 5 bases, with 15 bases between the two germline ends. Germline V gives CDR1 MNHEY, CDR2 SMNVEV (reference sequence). This CDR3 is built from 15 residues. The CDR3 DNA reads as TGTGCCAGCAGTCTTGACATGGGTGGGACCGGGGAGCTGTTTTTT. Translation: CASSLDMGGTGELFF.

CDR3 residues: CSVGLAYTEDTQYF. The CDR3 DNA is TGCAGCGTTGGTTTGGCCTACACTGAAGATACGCAGTATTTT. The chain carries TRBV29-1 and TRBJ2-3; D call uncertain. The germline CDR1 and CDR2 sequences are SQVTM and ANQGSEA. V was cut by 4 bases and J by 5 bases, with 16 bases left in between. CDR3 size: 14 residues.

V is TRBV19 and J is TRBJ1-5; 7 bases line up with TRBD1. Germline trimming cut 6 bases from V and 4 bases from J; bases unmatched to any gene: 9. The CDR3 consists of 15 residues. Per the germline V gene, CDR1 is LNHDA and CDR2 is SQIVND (reference sequence). CDR3 sequence (DNA): TGTGCCAGTAGCCTGAAGGACAGGTTTAATCAGCCCCAGCATTTT. This encodes CASSLKDRFNQPQHF.

The V and J genes are TRBV6-5 and TRBJ2-7, with a weak D call TRBD1 (5 bases). V was cut by 5 bases and J by 5 bases, with 13 bases left in between. Germline V gives CDR1 MNHEY, CDR2 SVGAGI. The CDR3 length is 13 residues. The CDR3 region has the DNA TGTGCCAGCAGTCCTTCAGGGTTCAACGAGCAGTACTTC. Amino acids: CASSPSGFNEQYF.

CDR3 DNA sequence: TGTGCCAGCAGTTACAGGGACAGGGGGTCCAGAGAGACCCAGTACTTC. Translated: CASSYRDRGSRETQYF. The chain joins TRBV6-5 to TRBJ2-5; 11 nucleotides agree with TRBD1. V lost 2 bases to trimming and J lost 4 bases; unmatched junction nucleotides: 6. This CDR3 is built from 16 residues. In germline, CDR1 is MNHEY, CDR2 SVGAGI.

The CDR3 nucleotides read TGCAGCGTTGATCCTAGCGGGGGGCCCCAAGAGACCCAGTACTTC. It encodes CSVDPSGGPQETQYF. The chain is built from TRBV29-1 and TRBJ2-5, with 11 bases aligning to TRBD2. Trimming at V came to 3 bases and at J to 1 base, leaving 4 bases not matched to a gene. CDR1 is SQVTM and CDR2 is ANQGSEA in the germline V gene. CDR3 length equals 15 residues.

This rearrangement joins TRBV19 to TRBJ2-5; D is ambiguous. From germline, CDR1 is LNHDA and CDR2 SQIVND (reference sequence). Trimming cost V 2 bases and J 5 bases, with 15 bases left between them. The CDR3 has 15 residues. The CDR3 loop is CASSIWAAPRETQYF. The CDR3 DNA reads as TGTGCCAGTAGTATATGGGCAGCCCCCCGGGAGACCCAGTACTTC.

This clone was seen just once. The chain joins TRBV5-1 to TRBJ1-4, with a tentative D call TRBD1 (6 bases). The germline CDR1 and CDR2 sequences are SGHRS and YFSETQ. V was cut by 0 bases and J by 6 bases, with 12 bases left in between. The CDR3 totals 15 residues. This CDR3 is CASSLATGGHEKLFF. DNA for the CDR3: TGCGCCAGCAGCTTGGCGACAGGAGGTCATGAAAAACTGTTTTTT.

This chain joins TRBV2 and TRBJ2-1, with D hard to call. The CDR3 has 15 residues. Trimming removed 7 bases at V and 5 bases at J, with 18 bases between. Per the germline V gene, CDR1 is SNHLY and CDR2 is FYNNEI. Here the CDR3 reads CASTGSKGRNNEQFF. The CDR3, as DNA: TGTGCCAGCACTGGATCGAAAGGCCGAAACAATGAGCAGTTCTTC. Drawing the rest from reference TRBV2 and TRBJ2-1, the complete variable domain is EPEVTQTPSHQVTQMGQEVILRCVPISNHLYFYWYRQILGQKVEFLVSFYNNEISEKSEIFDDQFSVERPDGSNFTLKIRSTKLEDSAMYFCASTGSKGRNNEQFFGPGTRLTVL.

A remark on this clone: Its ends do not fully match the called genes, so a read error is possible. The J gene is TRBJ2-2, the V gene TRBV2; D perhaps matches TRBD1 (5 bases). Germline V gene sequence: CDR1 SNHLY, CDR2 FYNNEI. This CDR3 is built from 13 residues. The CDR3 region is CTSTDRHTGELFF. CDR3 coding DNA: TGTACCAGCACCGACAGACACACCGGGGAGCTGTTTTTT. Variable domain in full (rest from reference TRBV2 and TRBJ2-2): EPEVTQTPSHQVTQMGQEVILRCVPISNHLYFYWYRQILGQKVEFLVSFYNNEISEKSEIFDDQFSVERPDGSNFTLKIRSTKLEDSAMYFCTSTDRHTGELFFGEGSRLTVL.

The chain combines TRBV7-6 with TRBJ2-5, with 8 bases that match TRBD1. The J call may be wrong; the DNA end is better matched by TRBJ2-7. CDR3 length: 14 amino acids. Looked up from germline, CDR1 is SGHVS and CDR2 is FNYEAQ. The CDR3 loop is CASSPYRGNYEQYF. CDR3 DNA: TGTGCCAGCAGCCCCTACAGGGGGAACTACGAGCAGTACTTC.